What follows are 15 T cell receptor beta chains derived from one specimen sequenced in a study of tumor-infiltrating lymphocytes in primary liver carcinoma. Using a constant-region primer together with ProtoScript II reverse transcriptase, TCR beta cDNA was made from approximately 0.55 ug of total RNA. Library construction for TCR beta comprised three nested multiplex PCR rounds performed with slightly modified ARM-PCR. Use of TRBV1-TRBV30 forward primers with a C-beta reverse primer characterized the first two PCR rounds, which lasted around 9 cycles each. TCRdb re-called the multiplex PCR reads with MiXCR, one entry per CDR3 protein. The data show approximately 110,000 distinct CDR3 sequences, with 60% to 75% seen just once and approximately 8.9% held by the top ten. Starting material for RNA and DNA co-extraction consisted of about 17-34 mg of unsorted bulk tissue. The sequenced sample was liver tumor tissue from sampling region 3. As for subset: tumor region T3, left-lateral pole. The source of these receptors is a woman aged 60 to 75 with primary liver carcinoma and hepatitis B virus infection.

The CDR3 region has the DNA TGTGCCAGCAGCCAAGAAAGCGGGAAGACAATGGGGCAGTTCTTC. Amino acids: CASSQESGKTMGQFF. The V call is TRBV4-2, the J call TRBJ2-1; 7 bases match TRBD2. The trim removed 0 bases at V and 12 bases at J, leaving 11 bases unmatched. This CDR3 contains 15 residues. The germline gives CDR1 LGHNA, CDR2 YNFKEQ.

The table lists this clonotype with a few counts. This chain links TRBV6-5 with TRBJ1-2; no definite D call. The CDR3 consists of 13 residues. In germline, CDR1 is MNHEY, CDR2 SVGAGI. In nucleotides, the CDR3 is TGTGTCTGCAGTTATGGAACGCACGATGGCTACACCTTC. Translated: CVCSYGTHDGYTF.

The V gene is TRBV4-1, the J gene TRBJ1-5, with D tentatively TRBD1 (5 bases). Between the trimmed V and J ends, which lost 1 base and 5 bases, there was a span of 12 bases. The CDR3 loop spans 15 amino acids. Germline V gene lookup returns CDR1 MGHRA and CDR2 YSYEKL. CDR3 region: CASSQVGRADQPQHF. The CDR3 DNA sequence: TGCGCCAGCAGCCAAGTGGGCAGGGCGGATCAGCCCCAGCATTTT.

Turning to this clonotype: This could be a read error, since a much larger clone is one nucleotide away. The chain is built from TRBV12-3 or TRBV12-4 and TRBJ2-7, with D maybe TRBD2 (6 bases). The length of the CDR3 is 13 residues. Trimming left V 10 bases short and J 0 bases short, with 13 bases between. CDR3 in amino acids: CANKVAASYEQYF. CDR3 sequence (DNA): TGTGCCAACAAGGTAGCGGCCTCCTACGAGCAGTACTTC.

A word on this clonotype: Given a much more abundant clone one base away, this may be a read error. Because the CDR3 is missing its conserved closing phenylalanine or tryptophan, this is likely a read error. The chain has TRBV5-4 and TRBJ2-1, with TRBD2 identical over 12 bases. CDR1 is SGHNT and CDR2 is YYREEE in the germline V gene (reference sequence). This CDR3 comprises 17 residues. The ends lost 3 bases at V and 4 bases at J; junction bases unmatched: 8. Written as DNA, the CDR3 is TGTGCCAGCAGCTGGAAACGGACTAGCGGGACATACAATGAGCAGTTCTGC. Translating gives CASSWKRTSGTYNEQFC.

This clonotype was seen repeatedly, ten times or more. The chain has TRBV6-1 and TRBJ2-1; the D gene is possibly TRBD2 (5 bases). Germline CDR1 MNHNS, CDR2 SASEGT. Trimming removed 1 base at V and 10 bases at J, with 17 bases between. The CDR3 contains 15 residues. CDR3 amino acids: CASSEEGSAWGEQFF. The CDR3 DNA reads TGTGCCAGCAGTGAAGAGGGTAGCGCCTGGGGAGAGCAGTTCTTC.

As for this clonotype: This could be a read error, since a much larger clone is one nucleotide away. The rearrangement links TRBV29-1 to TRBJ2-1; D is uncertain. There are 12 residues in the CDR3. Trimming stripped 6 bases from V and 6 bases from J, with 12 bases between. Germline V CDR1 and CDR2: SQVTM, ANQGSEA. CDR3 loop: CSVNQWANEQFF. CDR3 nucleotides: TGCAGCGTAAACCAGTGGGCCAATGAGCAGTTCTTC.

On this clonotype: One end of the junction does not line up with germline, which may come from a read error. The V call is TRBV6-5, the J call TRBJ1-3; D gene ambiguous. Germline V gives CDR1 MNHEY, CDR2 SVGAGI. The CDR3 has 15 amino acids. The CDR3 loop reads CASTYGRRSGNTIYF. The CDR3 region has the DNA TGTGCCAGCACTTACGGCAGACGCTCGGGAAACACCATATATTTT.

Notes on this clonotype: The junction departs from the called germline gene at one end, perhaps through a read error. This sequence joins TRBV11-1 and TRBJ1-2; D gene ambiguous. The V gene's germline CDR1 is SGHAT and CDR2 FQDESV (reference sequence). The CDR3 has 13 residues. The CDR3 loop reads CASSYPEFYGNTF. In nucleotides, the CDR3 is TGTGCCAGCAGCTACCCAGAGTTCTATGGCAACACCTTC.

The chain carries TRBV28 and TRBJ2-2, with 11 bases lining up with TRBD1. The CDR3 is 17 residues long. V gave up 7 bases and J gave up 3 bases; unmatched junction bases: 10. Germline CDR1 and CDR2: MDHEN and SYDVKM. The DNA for the CDR3 is TGTGCCAGCAAGGGTGACCGGGACAGGGGGTACACCGGGGAGCTGTTTTTT. Residues: CASKGDRDRGYTGELFF. The full variable domain, completed using reference TRBV28 and TRBJ2-2, is DVKVTQSSRYLVKRTGEKVFLECVQDMDHENMFWYRQDPGLGLRLIYFSYDVKMKEKGDIPEGYSVSREKKERFSLILESASTNQTSMYLCASKGDRDRGYTGELFFGEGSRLTVL.

This clonotype was observed a handful of times. Being one base from a much bigger clone, this may be a read error. The chain couples TRBV10-2 to TRBJ2-3; a weak D match, TRBD1 (6 bases). The length of the CDR3 is 15 residues. Per germline, CDR1 WSHSY and CDR2 SAAADI. This CDR3 is CASRDPGVRTDTQCF. The CDR3 coding sequence is TGCGCCAGCAGGGATCCCGGAGTTAGGACAGATACGCAGTGTTTT.

Remarks on this clonotype: One end of the junction varies from germline; a read error may be responsible. V and J are TRBV11-2 and TRBJ2-4, with D hard to call. This CDR3 region has 15 residues. The germline V gene encodes CDR1 SGHAT and CDR2 FQNNGV. The DNA of the CDR3 is TGTGCCAGCAGCTTAGTAGGATTAGCCAAAAACATCCAGTACTTC. The encoded protein is CASSLVGLAKNIQYF.

This clonotype was observed at least ten times. This chain uses TRBV14 with TRBJ2-7, with 7 bases lining up with TRBD2. The junction had 10 bases not matched to a gene; V was cut back by 2 bases and J by 3 bases. The germline gives CDR1 SGHDN, CDR2 FVKESK. The CDR3 extends over 16 amino acids. The CDR3 DNA reads as TGTGCCAGCAGCCAATCAGGTCTAGCGGAATACTACGAGCAGTACTTC. Translating gives CASSQSGLAEYYEQYF. Complete variable domain (other parts from reference TRBV14 and TRBJ2-7): EAGVTQFPSHSVIEKGQTVTLRCDPISGHDNLYWYRRVMGKEIKFLLHFVKESKQDESGMPNNRFLAERTGGTYSTLKVQPAELEDSGVYFCASSQSGLAEYYEQYFGPGTRLTVT.

Points on this clonotype: The junction shows a germline mismatch at one end, possibly a read error. The chain recombines TRBV7-9 with TRBJ1-1; TRBD1 matches at 7 bases. Germline CDR1 SEHNR, CDR2 FQNEAQ (reference sequence). CDR3 length equals 13 residues. CDR3 in amino acids: CANSLNRDSEAFF. DNA of the CDR3: TGTGCCAACAGCTTAAACAGGGACAGCGAAGCTTTCTTT.

Points on this clonotype: Given a much more abundant clone one base away, this may be a read error. The rearrangement links TRBV13 to TRBJ2-5; a weak D match, TRBD2 (5 bases). Germline CDR1 and CDR2: PRHDT and FYEKMQ (reference sequence). The V end lost 4 bases, the J end lost 6 bases, and 12 bases lay between the germline ends. The CDR3 covers 13 residues. CDR3 nucleotide sequence: TGTGCCAGCAGCTATAGCAGGAGGAAGACCCAGTACTTC. Its protein is CASSYSRRKTQYF.